This T cell receptor (beta chain) was captured by sequencing in a study of Graves' ophthalmopathy and Graves' hyperthyroidism. RNA transcripts served as template for amplifying TCR beta CDR3 sequences. HTBI primers served in a first-round RT-PCR, which a second-round multiplex PCR followed. TCRdb re-called the multiplex PCR reads through MiXCR, storing one row per CDR3 protein. This table holds about 640,000 distinct CDR3 sequences, about 41% found once. With 4 bases removed from V and 12 bases from J, the gap between germline ends came to 9 bases. Per the germline V gene, CDR1 is SNHLY and CDR2 is FYNNEI. The CDR3 loop spans 10 amino acids.

The receptor was isolated from an adult man with Graves' ophthalmopathy. The specimen was peripheral blood. The chain has TRBV2 and TRBJ1-2; D perhaps matches TRBD1 (5 bases). The CDR3 DNA reads TGTGCCAGCAGTGCGCAGGGCGACACCTTC. Encoded protein: CASSAQGDTF.